This section outlines one TCR beta chain sequence together with its context. These data come from a study of blood T cell repertoires in COVID-19. Study context: COVID-19 samples from acute and convalescent phases originated in the United States, Italy and Spain. T cells, B-cell-depleted T cells, or PBMCs provided the cDNA or gDNA that served as material.

As processed by the authors: Amplifying reference gene primers gave estimates of nucleated cell counts. Generated by immunoSEQ multiplex PCR, the TCRdb table keeps only in-frame clones and is missing some. The V and J calls and clone size are taken from that table; D and trimming were inferred from the DNA. The data hold about 50,000 clones, with more than 70% observed a single time. Germline V gives CDR1 SGHTA, CDR2 FQGNSA. This CDR3 has 17 residues. Trimming left V 0 bases short and J 2 bases short, with 16 bases between. The material sequenced was peripheral blood. The V gene is TRBV7-2, the J gene TRBJ1-2; D is undetermined. This receptor was identified in a woman aged 55 to 70 with acute or convalescent COVID-19. This CDR3 reads CASSLATAWRQNYGYTF. The CDR3 DNA sequence: TGTGCCAGCAGCTTAGCCACAGCATGGCGCCAGAACTATGGCTACACCTTC.